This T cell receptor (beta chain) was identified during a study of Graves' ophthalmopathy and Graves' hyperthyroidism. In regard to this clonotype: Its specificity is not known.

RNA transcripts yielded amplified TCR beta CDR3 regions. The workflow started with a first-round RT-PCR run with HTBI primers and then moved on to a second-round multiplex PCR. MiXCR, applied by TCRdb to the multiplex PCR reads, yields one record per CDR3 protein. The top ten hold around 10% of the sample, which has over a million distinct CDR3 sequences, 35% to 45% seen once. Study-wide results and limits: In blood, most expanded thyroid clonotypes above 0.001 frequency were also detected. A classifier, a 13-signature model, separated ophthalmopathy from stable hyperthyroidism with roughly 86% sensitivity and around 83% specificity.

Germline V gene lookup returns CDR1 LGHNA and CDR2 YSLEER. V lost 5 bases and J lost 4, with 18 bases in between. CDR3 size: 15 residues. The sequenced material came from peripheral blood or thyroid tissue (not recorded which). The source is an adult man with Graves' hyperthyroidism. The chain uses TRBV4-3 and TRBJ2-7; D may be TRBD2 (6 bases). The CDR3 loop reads CASSVSSPGVYEQYF. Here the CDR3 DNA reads TGCGCCAGCAGCGTCTCCTCTCCGGGAGTGTACGAGCAGTACTTC.